These 24 T cell receptor beta chains came from one sample sequenced in a study of patients and donors after allogeneic stem cell transplantation. TCRdb independently ran MiXCR on the RT-PCR reads; one entry per CDR3 protein. The table has roughly 190,000 distinct CDR3 sequences, around two fifths seen once. The sample taken for sequencing was blood, either unsorted or a sorted T cell fraction (not recorded which). Every receptor here comes from a human donor who was either an allogeneic HSCT recipient or a stem cell or donor lymphocyte infusion donor (not recorded which). It is not recorded whose cells these are; they may come from a transplant donor.

The V and J genes are TRBV7-2 and TRBJ2-2; D may be TRBD2 (5 bases). Germline V lookup: CDR1 SGHTA, CDR2 FQGNSA. This CDR3 is 11 amino acids long. V was clipped by 10 bases and J by 3 bases, with 6 bases between them. The CDR3 DNA reads TGTGCCAACGGGGACACCGGGGAGCTGTTTTTT. Amino acids: CANGDTGELFF.

The CDR3 region is CASSQGQGIYGYTF. The DNA of the CDR3 is TGCGCCAGCAGCCAAGGACAGGGGATCTATGGCTACACCTTC. The chain combines TRBV4-3 with TRBJ1-2, with 8 bases fitting TRBD1. V gave up 1 base and J gave up 4 bases; unmatched junction bases: 2. From germline, CDR1 is LGHNA and CDR2 YSLEER. CDR3 length equals 14 residues.

This clonotype was recorded a few times. CDR3 in DNA: TGCAGCGTTGAAACAGCGGAATACAATGAGCAGTTCTTC. Protein sequence: CSVETAEYNEQFF. The chain combines TRBV29-1 with TRBJ2-1; tentative D call: TRBD2 (5 bases). Germline V gives CDR1 SQVTM, CDR2 ANQGSEA. CDR3 length: 13 residues. The germline V and J ends were trimmed by 2 bases and 4 bases, with 9 bases remaining between them.

V usage is TRBV28 and J usage is TRBJ2-7, with TRBD2 as a possible D gene (5 bases). The CDR3 is 17 amino acids. Trimming removed 5 bases at V and 5 bases at J, with 25 bases between. Germline V CDR1 and CDR2: MDHEN, SYDVKM. The CDR3 spells CASSPQITGPPGDEQYF. As DNA, the CDR3 is TGTGCCAGCAGTCCACAAATCACCGGACCGCCCGGGGACGAGCAGTACTTC.

This clonotype has a handful of counts. The chain couples TRBV5-5 to TRBJ2-1, with 9 bases fitting TRBD1. The trim removed 3 bases at V and 6 bases at J, leaving 7 bases unmatched. Germline values: CDR1 SGHKS, CDR2 YYEKEE (reference sequence). There are 15 residues in the CDR3. DNA of the CDR3: TGTGCCAGCAGCTCGCCGGGACAGGGTCCCAATGAGCAGTTCTTC. Protein sequence: CASSSPGQGPNEQFF.

The genes are TRBV7-2 and TRBJ1-6; D gene unclear. CDR3 length: 13 residues. Germline lookup yields CDR1 SGHTA and CDR2 FQGNSA. Trimming left V 1 base short and J 7 bases short, with 5 bases between. CDR3 protein: CASSLELNSPLHF. In nucleotides, the CDR3 is TGTGCCAGCAGCTTAGAACTGAATTCACCCCTCCACTTT.

This clonotype was observed a single time. V and J are TRBV12-3 or TRBV12-4 and TRBJ2-2, with D tentatively TRBD1 (6 bases). V shed 7 bases and J shed 5 bases, with 11 bases lying between them. The CDR3 sequence is 13 residues long. CDR3 amino acids: CASTWTETGELFF. The CDR3 DNA sequence: TGTGCCAGCACCTGGACAGAGACCGGGGAGCTGTTTTTT.

This clonotype was observed a handful of times. This chain joins TRBV11-2 and TRBJ1-1; D gene ambiguous. CDR1 SGHAT and CDR2 FQNNGV come from the germline V gene. Trimming removed 5 bases from V and 1 base from J, with 11 bases in between. The CDR3 consists of 14 residues. The CDR3 reads CASSEAATNTEAFF. CDR3 sequence (DNA): TGTGCCAGCAGCGAAGCGGCGACGAACACTGAAGCTTTCTTT.

This clonotype turned up a few times. V gene TRBV5-1 combines with J gene TRBJ1-1; 9 positions match TRBD1. The CDR3 has 17 residues. Losses at the gene ends were 2 bases for V and 3 bases for J; bases not matched to a gene: 11. Germline values: CDR1 SGHRS, CDR2 YFSETQ. This chain's CDR3 is CASSLLGTGPPDTEAFF. The CDR3, as DNA: TGCGCCAGCAGCTTACTGGGGACAGGGCCGCCGGACACTGAAGCTTTCTTT.

The rearrangement uses TRBV7-8 and TRBJ1-2, with a weak D call TRBD1 (5 bases). The CDR3 consists of 15 residues. Germline-derived CDR1 and CDR2 are SGHVS and FQNEAQ. Trimming left V 3 bases short and J 0 bases short, with 11 bases between. The DNA of the CDR3 is TGTGCCAGCAGCTTGCGGGTACAGGCTAACTATGGCTACACCTTC. This sequence encodes CASSLRVQANYGYTF. The full variable domain, rest sourced from reference TRBV7-8 and TRBJ1-2, is GAGVSQSPRYKVAKRGQDVALRCDPISGHVSLFWYQQALGQGPEFLTYFQNEAQLDKSGLPSDRFFAERPEGSVSTLKIQRTQQEDSAVYLCASSLRVQANYGYTFGSGTRLTVV.

CDR3 residues: CAWSPSRFNYGYTF. The CDR3, as DNA: TGTGCCTGGAGTCCGTCACGGTTTAACTATGGCTACACCTTC. This sequence joins TRBV30 and TRBJ1-2; unclear D gene. The germline CDR1 and CDR2 sequences are GTSNPN and SVGIG (reference sequence). The V gene lost 2 bases and the J gene lost 1 base, with 11 bases spanning the gap. The CDR3 sequence is 14 residues long.

V is TRBV18 and J is TRBJ1-1, with a weak D call TRBD1 (5 bases). Germline V gives CDR1 KGHSH, CDR2 LQKENI. V was trimmed by 2 bases and J by 1 base, leaving 11 bases between them. The CDR3 runs to 15 residues. CDR3 bases: TGTGCCAGCTCACCATCTATGGACAAGAACACTGAAGCTTTCTTT. Residues: CASSPSMDKNTEAFF. Together with reference TRBV18 and TRBJ1-1, the CDR3 gives the full variable domain: NAGVMQNPRHLVRRRGQEARLRCSPMKGHSHVYWYRQLPEEGLKFMVYLQKENIIDESGMPKERFSAEFPKEGPSILRIQQVVRGDSAAYFCASSPSMDKNTEAFFGQGTRLTVV.

In this sample, this clonotype turned up a few times. The genes are TRBV12-3 or TRBV12-4 and TRBJ1-1; 7 bases are shared with TRBD1. Losses at the gene ends were 6 bases for V and 1 base for J; bases not matched to a gene: 11. The CDR3 is 16 residues long. CDR3 amino acids: CASSSDRAGANTEAFF. The CDR3 nucleotides are TGTGCCAGCAGCTCCGACAGGGCAGGAGCGAACACTGAAGCTTTCTTT.

The chain is built from TRBV9 and TRBJ2-1; 7 positions agree with TRBD1. Trimming removed 3 bases from V and 5 bases from J; junction bases left unmatched: 8. Germline V gives CDR1 SGDLS, CDR2 YYNGEE. The length of the CDR3 is 15 residues. Written as DNA, the CDR3 is TGTGCCAGCAGCGCACCGGGACAGACTGACAATGAGCAGTTCTTC. Its protein product is CASSAPGQTDNEQFF.

The chain couples TRBV7-9 to TRBJ1-1, with a tentative D call TRBD1 (5 bases). The V and J ends lost 5 bases and 10 bases respectively, with 17 bases between them. Germline values: CDR1 SEHNR, CDR2 FQNEAQ (reference sequence). The CDR3 has 13 residues. The CDR3 DNA reads TGTGCCAGCAGCCCCCGTGACGGGGCAGGAGCTTTCTTT. It codes for CASSPRDGAGAFF. The entire variable domain, with the rest obtained from reference TRBV7-9 and TRBJ1-1, is as follows: DTGVSQNPRHKITKRGQNVTFRCDPISEHNRLYWYRQTLGQGPEFLTYFQNEAQLEKSRLLSDRFSAERPKGSFSTLEIQRTEQGDSAMYLCASSPRDGAGAFFGQGTRLTVV.

The rearrangement links TRBV6-2 or TRBV6-3 to TRBJ1-2, with D maybe TRBD1 (5 bases). Trimming cost V 9 bases and J 8 bases, with 19 bases left between them. CDR1 is MNHEY and CDR2 is SVGEGT in the germline V gene. CDR3 length: 13 amino acids. The chain's CDR3 is CASWMRGLKGYTF. CDR3 coding DNA: TGTGCCAGTTGGATGAGGGGTCTGAAGGGCTACACCTTC.

The chain couples TRBV28 to TRBJ2-2; D possibly corresponds to TRBD2 (5 bases). In germline, CDR1 is MDHEN, CDR2 SYDVKM. The CDR3 is 12 amino acids. V shed 10 bases and J shed 4 bases, with 10 bases lying between them. CDR3: CAICEGTGELFF. DNA of the CDR3: TGTGCCATCTGTGAGGGCACCGGGGAGCTGTTTTTT.

This clonotype occurred many times. The chain uses TRBV7-9 and TRBJ1-1; D possibly corresponds to TRBD1 (5 bases). CDR3 length equals 14 residues. Germline V gene data show CDR1 as SEHNR and CDR2 as FQNEAQ (reference sequence). V lost 3 bases, J lost 5 bases, and 13 bases lay in between. The CDR3 spells CASSLGLEGTEAFF. CDR3 nucleotides: TGTGCCAGCAGCTTGGGGCTCGAAGGGACTGAAGCTTTCTTT.

The chain uses TRBV29-1 and TRBJ1-2, with D perhaps TRBD1 (5 bases). The CDR3 covers 12 residues. Trimming removed 2 bases at V and 6 bases at J, with 10 bases between. The germline CDR1 and CDR2 sequences are SQVTM and ANQGSEA. CDR3 DNA: TGCAGCGTTGAATCGGAAGGGGATGGCTACACCTTC. Translating it yields CSVESEGDGYTF.

In this sample, this clonotype turned up once. The chain combines TRBV30 with TRBJ2-1; D not certain. V was trimmed by 4 bases and J by 0 bases, leaving 13 bases between them. CDR3 size: 15 residues. CDR1 and CDR2 (germline): GTSNPN, SVGIG (reference sequence). The CDR3 sequence is CAWNGGQSSYNEQFF. The CDR3, as DNA: TGTGCCTGGAATGGTGGTCAGAGCTCCTACAATGAGCAGTTCTTC.

The table lists this clonotype with many counts. A junction end diverges from the germline sequence, so it may reflect a read error. This chain joins TRBV7-7 and TRBJ2-1; TRBD1 might be the D (6 bases). The germline CDR1 and CDR2 sequences are SSHAT and FNYEAQ (reference sequence). The CDR3 has 13 amino acids. CDR3 coding DNA: TGTGCTAGCAGCACAGGGCAGTTGAATGAGCAGTTCTTC. It is translated as CASSTGQLNEQFF.

The V and J genes are TRBV7-9 and TRBJ2-1; D not certain. CDR1 and CDR2 (germline): SEHNR, FQNEAQ (reference sequence). V was pared by 4 bases and J by 8 bases, with 12 bases between. The CDR3 consists of 13 residues. The CDR3 sequence: CASSSTHSYEQFF. CDR3 in DNA: TGTGCCAGCAGCTCGACCCACTCTTATGAGCAGTTCTTC.

This clonotype was detected a few times. V and J are TRBV7-9 and TRBJ1-1; tentatively, D is TRBD1 (6 bases). The CDR3 runs to 16 residues. V lost 1 base to trimming and J lost 4 bases, with 16 bases between them. Germline assignment: CDR1 SEHNR and CDR2 FQNEAQ (reference sequence). CDR3 region: CASSLGGAGAGTEAFF. CDR3 in DNA: TGTGCCAGCAGCTTAGGAGGGGCAGGGGCGGGCACTGAAGCTTTCTTT.

This clonotype has only a few counts. The J gene is TRBJ2-2, the V gene TRBV7-2; D gene ambiguous. The CDR3 has 13 residues. The germline CDR1 and CDR2 sequences are SGHTA and FQGNSA. The V end lost 1 base, the J end lost 4 bases, and 4 bases lay between the germline ends. CDR3 DNA sequence: TGTGCCAGCAGCTTAGAGCCCACCGGGGAGCTGTTTTTT. It translates to CASSLEPTGELFF.